This TCR beta chain was profiled in a study of blood T cell repertoires in COVID-19. Whole-study context: Researchers got acute and convalescent COVID-19 samples from the United States, Italy and Spain.

Sequencing used immunoSEQ multiplex PCR; TCRdb keeps in-frame clones, though not all of them. The repertoire holds approximately 150,000 clones, 75% to 85% seen once, with 4.2% in the top ten. The CDR3 covers 14 residues. Germline V CDR1 and CDR2: SGHNT, YYREEE (reference sequence). V gave up 3 bases and J gave up 6 bases, with 15 bases separating them. Only a few counts were recorded for this clone. The material sequenced was peripheral blood. J is TRBJ1-2 and V is TRBV5-4, with D hard to call. The sequence derives from a man in his sixties with acute or convalescent COVID-19. The CDR3 sequence: CASSYPQNVHGYTF. The CDR3 DNA reads TGTGCCAGCAGCTACCCACAGAACGTACATGGCTACACCTTC.